These T cell receptor beta chains were read from a single sample in a study of early T cells in non-severe SARS-CoV-2 infection. TCRdb reprocessed the 5' RACE reads via MiXCR and lists one record per CDR3 protein. The sample contains 90,000 or so distinct CDR3 sequences, 14% to 15% of which appear only once. The sequenced material came from whole blood. These receptors were obtained from an adult who was a healthcare worker with PCR-confirmed SARS-CoV-2 infection or an uninfected control (not recorded which). Each CDR3 is given with its conserved first and last residue. A D gene is named only where the DNA matches it firmly. A row's size may be missing; if present it is once, few, many or a size class.

J: TRBJ2-1
size: many
V: TRBV7-6
D: NA
DNA: TGTGCCAGCAGCTGGAGGGGCAATGAGCAGTTCTTC
CDR3: CASSWRGNEQFF

J: TRBJ2-3
size: many
V: TRBV29-1
D: TRBD2
DNA: TGCAGCGTTGTAGGGGAGCGGGAGACGGGCACAGATACGCAGTATTTT
CDR3: CSVVGERETGTDTQYF

J: TRBJ2-5
size: few
V: TRBV27
D: NA
DNA: TGTGCCAGCAGTTTATCCTTGAATTTACAAGAGACCCAGTACTTC
CDR3: CASSLSLNLQETQYF

J: TRBJ2-7
size: few
V: TRBV4-1
D: NA
DNA: TGCGCCAGCAGCCTAAACCAGGGGCCCTACGAGCAGTACTTC
CDR3: CASSLNQGPYEQYF

J: TRBJ1-6
size: many
V: TRBV20-1
D: NA
DNA: TGCAGTGCTACCGGGACGGTAAATTCACCCCTCCACTTT
CDR3: CSATGTVNSPLHF

J: TRBJ2-7
size: few
V: TRBV6-2/TRBV6-3
D: NA
DNA: TGTGCCAGCAGCCGTAGTGAGAACTACGAGCAGTACTTC
CDR3: CASSRSENYEQYF

J: TRBJ2-7
size: few
V: TRBV5-6
D: TRBD1
DNA: TGTGCCAGCAGCGTGGGACAGGGCTCCTACGAGCAGTACTTC
CDR3: CASSVGQGSYEQYF

J: TRBJ1-1
size: few
V: TRBV20-1
D: NA
DNA: TGCAGTGCTAGAATGAGGACAGAAGCTTTCTTT
CDR3: CSARMRTEAFF

J: TRBJ1-1
size: NA
V: TRBV9
D: NA
DNA: TGTGCCAGCAGCGTAGACGTACGTAACACTGAAGCTTTCTTT
CDR3: CASSVDVRNTEAFF

J: TRBJ2-7
size: NA
V: TRBV7-2
D: TRBD1
DNA: TGTGCCAGCAGCGTATCCGGGACAGCCTACGAGCAGTACTTC
CDR3: CASSVSGTAYEQYF

J: TRBJ2-7
size: NA
V: TRBV6-5
D: TRBD1
DNA: TGTGCCAGCAGTCAGGGAGGACAGGGGGCATCCTACGAGCAGTACTTC
CDR3: CASSQGGQGASYEQYF

J: TRBJ2-1
size: many
V: TRBV28
D: TRBD1
DNA: TGTGCCAGCAGTTCAGTCCGGGACAGGAGACATGAGCAGTTCTTC
CDR3: CASSSVRDRRHEQFF

J: TRBJ2-3
size: many
V: TRBV7-9
D: TRBD1
DNA: TGTGCCAGCAGCTTGCCAGGGGGCGCAGAACCAGATACGCAGTATTTT
CDR3: CASSLPGGAEPDTQYF

J: TRBJ2-7
size: few
V: TRBV2
D: NA
DNA: TGTGCCAGCCAAGAACGACTCTCGAGGGACTACGAGCAGTACTTC
CDR3: CASQERLSRDYEQYF

J: TRBJ2-1
size: few
V: TRBV24-1
D: TRBD2
DNA: TGTGCCACCAGTGATTTCACCCCGACTAGCGGGAGGGGCAATGAGCAGTTCTTC
CDR3: CATSDFTPTSGRGNEQFF

J: TRBJ1-6
size: NA
V: TRBV7-9
D: NA
DNA: TGTGCCAGCAGCTTAGTGGCAGGGTATTCACCCCTCCACTTT
CDR3: CASSLVAGYSPLHF

J: TRBJ2-7
size: few
V: TRBV7-9
D: NA
DNA: TGTGCCAGCAGCGGGCCCGTGGGCTCCGAGCAGTACTTC
CDR3: CASSGPVGSEQYF

J: TRBJ2-3
size: few
V: TRBV12-3/TRBV12-4
D: NA
DNA: TGTGCCAGCAGTTTTGACGGGAGCCCTCCAGGCGCAGATACGCAGTATTTT
CDR3: CASSFDGSPPGADTQYF

J: TRBJ2-1
size: few
V: TRBV2
D: NA
DNA: TGTGCCAGCAGTGTACAATACAATGAGCAGTTCTTC
CDR3: CASSVQYNEQFF

J: TRBJ2-3
size: NA
V: TRBV29-1
D: NA
DNA: TGCAGCGTACCGGGTGGAGGGGGAGAAGGGATACCAGATACGCAGTATTTT
CDR3: CSVPGGGGEGIPDTQYF

J: TRBJ1-5
size: NA
V: TRBV19
D: NA
DNA: TGTGCCAGTAAGTACACAGGTGGCAATCAGCCCCAGCATTTT
CDR3: CASKYTGGNQPQHF

J: TRBJ2-1
size: NA
V: TRBV6-2/TRBV6-3
D: NA
DNA: TGTGCCAGCAGTTACTCCAGCCTCAATGAGCAGTTCTTC
CDR3: CASSYSSLNEQFF

J: TRBJ1-1
size: NA
V: TRBV27
D: NA
DNA: TGTGCCAGCAGCCGAGGGGGTACCACTGAAGCTTTCTTT
CDR3: CASSRGGTTEAFF

J: TRBJ2-1
size: few
V: TRBV25-1
D: TRBD2
DNA: TGTGCCAGTCAGCGGGAATGGAATGAGCAGTTCTTC
CDR3: CASQREWNEQFF